This is a list of T cell receptor beta chains from one sample in a study of blood T cell repertoires in COVID-19. The assay was immunoSEQ multiplex PCR, and TCRdb's table has in-frame clones only and misses some. The table lists 330,000 or so clones, over 75% of them singletons. Sequences were obtained from PBMCs or T cells enriched from blood (not recorded which). These receptors originate from a man under 40 who had recovered from COVID-19. CDR3s include the opening cysteine and the closing phenylalanine or tryptophan. A D gene is named only where the DNA matches it firmly. Expanded clones get a size class; other rows say once, few or many, or leave the size out.

length	J	D	V	size	DNA	CDR3
11	TRBJ2-7	NA	TRBV20-1	NA	TGCAGTGCTAGAGCTTTTTACGAGCAGTACTTC	CSARAFYEQYF
13	TRBJ2-1	TRBD2	TRBV6-5	NA	TGTGCCTCCCGACTAGCTACCTACAATGAGCAGTTCTTC	CASRLATYNEQFF
13	TRBJ2-3	NA	TRBV28	once	TGTGCCAGCAGTTTACGCAGATGGGATACGCAGTATTTT	CASSLRRWDTQYF
19	TRBJ2-5	NA	TRBV3-1/TRBV3-2	NA	TGTGCCAGCAGCCAAGAATTTCCCGGACTAACCTCCAGCCAAGAGACCCAGTACTTC	CASSQEFPGLTSSQETQYF
14	TRBJ2-7	NA	TRBV10-2	NA	TGCGCCAGCAGTGCCCCGGGACACCCCTACGAGCAGTACTTC	CASSAPGHPYEQYF
16	TRBJ1-5	NA	TRBV5-6	NA	TGTGCCAGCAGCAGGCTCATGACAGGAAGCAATCAGCCCCAGCATTTT	CASSRLMTGSNQPQHF
12	TRBJ2-3	NA	TRBV11-2	NA	TGTGCCAGCACCCGAGGAACAGATACGCAGTATTTT	CASTRGTDTQYF
14	TRBJ1-2	TRBD1	TRBV2	NA	TGTGCCAGCAGTGGCGGGACAGGGCCTAACGGCTACACCTTC	CASSGGTGPNGYTF
14	TRBJ2-2	TRBD1	TRBV29-1	NA	TGCAGCGTTGAAGTGGACAGGGTGGACGGGGAGCTGTTTTTT	CSVEVDRVDGELFF
14	TRBJ1-3	NA	TRBV5-1	once	TGCGCCAGCAGCTTGTCGGACAGTGGAAACACCATATATTTT	CASSLSDSGNTIYF
19	TRBJ2-3	TRBD2	TRBV28	NA	TGTGCCAGCAGTTTCCGACTAGCGGGGGGATTCTCTAGCACAGATACGCAGTATTTT	CASSFRLAGGFSSTDTQYF
15	TRBJ1-2	TRBD1	TRBV19	NA	TGTGCCAGTAGTCACCCCCGACAGGGCTACTATGGCTACACCTTC	CASSHPRQGYYGYTF
18	TRBJ2-1	TRBD2	TRBV19	NA	TGTGCCAGCTGCCCGGGACTAGCGGACCCGAGCTCCTACAATGAGCAGTTCTTC	CASCPGLADPSSYNEQFF
17	TRBJ2-7	NA	TRBV10-3	NA	TGTGCCATCACCCCACCCAGGGTTCGAGGTAGCGGATACGAGCAGTACTTC	CAITPPRVRGSGYEQYF
13	TRBJ2-5	NA	TRBV4-1	once	TGCGCCAGCAGCTTGAACAGGAAAGAGACCCAGTACTTC	CASSLNRKETQYF
15	TRBJ2-1	TRBD1	TRBV2	NA	TGTGCCAGTAGGTTGGCACAGGGGGCCTACAATGAGCAGTTCTTC	CASRLAQGAYNEQFF
14	TRBJ1-3	NA	TRBV19	NA	TGTGCCAGTAGTATAGGGGCGAGAAGAAACACCATATATTTT	CASSIGARRNTIYF
14	TRBJ1-6	TRBD1	TRBV7-8	NA	TGTGCCAGCAGCTTTGGGGACAGGGGTTCACCCCTCCACTTT	CASSFGDRGSPLHF
18	TRBJ1-5	NA	TRBV24-1	NA	TGTGCCACCAGTGATTCCGGGACACCCGATTATAGCAATCAGCCCCAGCATTTT	CATSDSGTPDYSNQPQHF
14	TRBJ2-1	TRBD2	TRBV5-1	NA	TGCGCCAGCAGCTTGAGTGCTAGCGGAGCTGAGCAGTTCTTC	CASSLSASGAEQFF
16	TRBJ2-7	TRBD1	TRBV4-1	once	TGCGCCAGCAGCCAAGATTTTAGGACAGGATCCTACGAGCAGTACTTC	CASSQDFRTGSYEQYF
13	TRBJ1-5	NA	TRBV30	NA	TGTGCCTGGAGTGTTCGACAGAACCAGCCCCAGCATTTT	CAWSVRQNQPQHF
13	TRBJ2-5	NA	TRBV5-4	NA	TGTGCCAGCAGCTTGGAACAGGGAGAGACCCAGTACTTC	CASSLEQGETQYF
14	TRBJ1-6	NA	TRBV27	NA	TGTGCCAGCAGTTCCCTTTATTCGGATTCACCCCTCCACTTT	CASSSLYSDSPLHF
16	TRBJ1-3	NA	TRBV28	NA	TGTGCCAGCAGTTTATTGATCCAGGCCTCTGGAAACACCATATATTTT	CASSLLIQASGNTIYF
16	TRBJ1-1	NA	TRBV5-6	NA	TGTGCCAGCAGCTCGAACCCTATTACAGCGAACACTGAAGCTTTCTTT	CASSSNPITANTEAFF
14	TRBJ1-1	NA	TRBV21-1	NA	TGTGCCAGCAGCAAGACAGACCCGAACACTGAAGCTTTCTTT	CASSKTDPNTEAFF
18	TRBJ2-4	NA	TRBV21-1	NA	TGTGCCAGCAGCAAACGGAGGGCTCCGTATATAGCCAAAAACATTCAGTACTTC	CASSKRRAPYIAKNIQYF
13	TRBJ1-4	NA	TRBV5-4	few	TGTGCCAGCAGCCCGACGACAGGCGAAAAACTGTTTTTT	CASSPTTGEKLFF